This TCR beta chain was captured in a study of blood T cell repertoires in COVID-19. In the study overall: Researchers got acute and convalescent COVID-19 samples from the United States, Italy and Spain. PBMCs, B-cell-depleted T cells, or T cells were the source of the cDNA or gDNA that made up the material.

Trimming removed 3 bases from V and 4 bases from J, with 14 bases in between. CDR3 size: 15 residues. Germline CDR1 is SGDLS and CDR2 is YYNGEE. Original methodology: Reference gene primer amplification gave estimated nucleated cell counts. The assay was immunoSEQ multiplex PCR, and TCRdb's table has in-frame clones only and misses some. Clonal size and the V and J genes are those of that table, whereas D and trimming came from the DNA. The table includes roughly 250,000 clones, 84% detected once. Sequences were obtained from peripheral blood. The TCR comes from a man in his fifties with acute or convalescent COVID-19. V is TRBV9 and J is TRBJ1-3, with D maybe TRBD1 (6 bases). CDR3 sequence: CASSANRASGNTIYF. DNA for the CDR3: TGTGCCAGCAGCGCAAACAGGGCTTCCGGAAACACCATATATTTT.